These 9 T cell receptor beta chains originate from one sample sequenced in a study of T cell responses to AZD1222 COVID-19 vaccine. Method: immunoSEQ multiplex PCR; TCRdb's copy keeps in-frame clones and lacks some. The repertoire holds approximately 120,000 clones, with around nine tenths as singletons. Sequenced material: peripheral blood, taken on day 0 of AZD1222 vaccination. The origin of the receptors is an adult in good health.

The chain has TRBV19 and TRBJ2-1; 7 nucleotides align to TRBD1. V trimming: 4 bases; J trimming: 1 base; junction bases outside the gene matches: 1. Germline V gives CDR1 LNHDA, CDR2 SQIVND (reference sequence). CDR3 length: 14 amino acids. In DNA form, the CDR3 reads TGTGCCAGTAGTACGGGACAGTCCTACAATGAGCAGTTCTTC. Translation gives CASSTGQSYNEQFF.

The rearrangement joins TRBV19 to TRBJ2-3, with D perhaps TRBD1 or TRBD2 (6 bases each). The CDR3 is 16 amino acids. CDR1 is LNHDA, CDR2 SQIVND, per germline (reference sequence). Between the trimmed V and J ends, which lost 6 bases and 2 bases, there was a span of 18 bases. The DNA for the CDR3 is TGTGCCAGTAGGCGACGCCGGGGGCGGAACACAGATACGCAGTATTTT. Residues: CASRRRRGRNTDTQYF.

The CDR3 DNA follows: TGTGCCAGCAGCTACCTCTCCAGGATGCTCTCCTACGAGCAGTACTTC. Protein product: CASSYLSRMLSYEQYF. The V call is TRBV7-9, the J call TRBJ2-7; unclear D gene. The CDR3 loop spans 16 amino acids. Germline CDR1 reads SEHNR; CDR2 reads FQNEAQ (reference sequence). Between the trimmed V and J ends, which lost 4 bases and 0 bases, there was a span of 16 bases.

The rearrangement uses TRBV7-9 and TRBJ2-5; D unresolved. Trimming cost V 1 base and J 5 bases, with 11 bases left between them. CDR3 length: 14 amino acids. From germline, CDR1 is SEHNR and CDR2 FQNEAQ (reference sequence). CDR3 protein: CASSLVAARETQYF. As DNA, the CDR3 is TGTGCCAGCAGCTTAGTGGCGGCTCGGGAGACCCAGTACTTC.

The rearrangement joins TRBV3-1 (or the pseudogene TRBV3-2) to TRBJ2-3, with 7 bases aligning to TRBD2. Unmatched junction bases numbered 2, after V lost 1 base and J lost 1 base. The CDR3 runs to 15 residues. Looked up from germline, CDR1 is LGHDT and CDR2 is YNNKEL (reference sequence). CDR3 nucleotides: TGTGCCAGCAGCCAAGGGGACTACCGCACAGATACGCAGTATTTT. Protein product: CASSQGDYRTDTQYF.

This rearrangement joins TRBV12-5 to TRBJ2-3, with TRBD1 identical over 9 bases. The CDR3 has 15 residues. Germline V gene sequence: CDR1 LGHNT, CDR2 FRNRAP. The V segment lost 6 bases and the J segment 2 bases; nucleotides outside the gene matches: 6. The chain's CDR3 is CASGSGQGTTDTQYF. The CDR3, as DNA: TGTGCTAGTGGCTCGGGACAGGGAACCACAGATACGCAGTATTTT.

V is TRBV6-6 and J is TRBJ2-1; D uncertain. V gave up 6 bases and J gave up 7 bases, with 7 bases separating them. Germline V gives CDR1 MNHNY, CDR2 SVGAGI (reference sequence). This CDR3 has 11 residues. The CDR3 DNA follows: TGTGCCAGCAGAGAGAGGAATGAGCAGTTCTTC. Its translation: CASRERNEQFF.

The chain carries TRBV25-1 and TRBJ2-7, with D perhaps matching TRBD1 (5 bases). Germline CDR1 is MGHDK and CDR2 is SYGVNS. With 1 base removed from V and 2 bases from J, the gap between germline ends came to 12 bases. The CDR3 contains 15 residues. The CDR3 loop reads CASSELPPGTYEQYF. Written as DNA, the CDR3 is TGTGCCAGCAGTGAATTGCCTCCAGGGACCTACGAGCAGTACTTC.

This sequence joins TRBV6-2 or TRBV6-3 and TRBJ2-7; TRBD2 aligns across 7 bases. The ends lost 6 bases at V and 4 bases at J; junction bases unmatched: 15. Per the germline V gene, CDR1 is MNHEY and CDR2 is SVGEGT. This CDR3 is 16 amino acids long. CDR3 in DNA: TGTGCCAGCAGCCATGAGACGGGAGGCCCCGGTTACGAGCAGTACTTC. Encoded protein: CASSHETGGPGYEQYF.